The sequence of this T cell receptor beta chain was determined in a study of T cell responses to AZD1222 COVID-19 vaccine. TCRdb keeps only in-frame clones here, not all; method: immunoSEQ multiplex PCR. This table holds 70,000 to 90,000 clones, more than 75% found once. The CDR3 has 15 residues. V gave up 5 bases and J gave up 9 bases, with 20 bases separating them. Per germline, CDR1 MDHEN and CDR2 SYDVKM. This chain joins TRBV28 and TRBJ1-5, with D possibly matching TRBD1 (5 bases). The receptor was isolated from an adult in good health. The sequencing used peripheral blood, collected on day 0 of AZD1222 vaccination. DNA of the CDR3: TGTGCCAGCAGTGGATGGACAAAAGGTACCTCGCCCCAGCATTTT. The encoded protein is CASSGWTKGTSPQHF.